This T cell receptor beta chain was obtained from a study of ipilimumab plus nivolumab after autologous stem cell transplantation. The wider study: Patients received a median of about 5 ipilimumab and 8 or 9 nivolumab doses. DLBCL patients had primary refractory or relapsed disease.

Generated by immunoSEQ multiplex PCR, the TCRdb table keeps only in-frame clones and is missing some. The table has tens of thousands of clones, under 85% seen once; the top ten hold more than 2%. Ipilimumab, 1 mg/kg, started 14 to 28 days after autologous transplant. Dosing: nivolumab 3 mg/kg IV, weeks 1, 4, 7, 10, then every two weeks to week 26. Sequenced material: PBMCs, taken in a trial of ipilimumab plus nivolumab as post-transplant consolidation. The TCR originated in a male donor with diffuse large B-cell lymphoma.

The DNA of the CDR3 is TGCGCCAGCAGCCAAGGACGCGGGTGGAATGAGCAGTTCTTC. Residues: CASSQGRGWNEQFF. J is TRBJ2-1 and V is TRBV4-1; a possible D gene is TRBD2 (5 bases). Per the germline V gene, CDR1 is MGHRA and CDR2 is YSYEKL. Trimming took off 1 base at V and 7 bases at J, with 11 bases between the two ends. The CDR3 is made up of 14 amino acids.